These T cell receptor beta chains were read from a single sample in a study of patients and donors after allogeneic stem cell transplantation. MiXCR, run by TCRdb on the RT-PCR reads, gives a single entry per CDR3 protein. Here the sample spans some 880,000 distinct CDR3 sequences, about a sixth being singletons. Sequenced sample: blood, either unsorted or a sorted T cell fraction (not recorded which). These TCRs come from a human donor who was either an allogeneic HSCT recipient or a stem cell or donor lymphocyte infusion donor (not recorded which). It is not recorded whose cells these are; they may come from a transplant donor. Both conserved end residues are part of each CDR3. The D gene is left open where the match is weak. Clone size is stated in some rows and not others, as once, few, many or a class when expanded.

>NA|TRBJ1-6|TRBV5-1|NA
CASRYRSTRTSSYNSPLHF
TGCGCCAGCAGATACCGGTCGACTAGGACAAGCTCCTATAATTCACCCCTCCACTTT
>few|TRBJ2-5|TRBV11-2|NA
CASSLSRQNQETQYF
TGTGCCAGCAGCTTAAGCCGGCAGAACCAAGAGACCCAGTACTTC
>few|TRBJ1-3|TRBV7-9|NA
CAGDGNTIYF
TGTGCCGGAGATGGAAACACCATATATTTT
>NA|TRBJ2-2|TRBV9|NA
CASSVKEGEELFF
TGTGCCAGCAGCGTAAAAGAGGGAGAGGAGCTGTTTTTT
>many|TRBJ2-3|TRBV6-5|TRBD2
CASSYGGSGGPPHTQYF
TGTGCCAGCAGTTACGGGGGTAGCGGGGGCCCACCGCATACGCAGTATTTT
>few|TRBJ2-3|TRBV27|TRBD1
CASSLSTGPDTQYF
TGTGCCAGCAGTTTATCGACAGGGCCAGATACGCAGTATTTT
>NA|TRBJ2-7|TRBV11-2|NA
CASSFSAPGTEQYF
TGTGCCAGCAGCTTCTCCGCTCCCGGTACGGAGCAGTACTTC
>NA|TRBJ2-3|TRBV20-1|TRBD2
CSARDRGAGTDTQYF
TGCAGTGCTAGAGATCGCGGAGCGGGAACAGATACGCAGTATTTT
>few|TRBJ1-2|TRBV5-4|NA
CASSLPSLGYTF
TGTGCCAGCAGCTTACCCTCTCTGGGCTACACCTTC
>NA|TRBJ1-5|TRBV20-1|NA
CSAIQGNQPQHF
TGCAGTGCTATCCAGGGAAATCAGCCCCAGCATTTT
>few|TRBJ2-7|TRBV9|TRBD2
CASSVIVAGEQYF
TGTGCCAGCAGCGTAATTGTAGCGGGAGAGCAGTACTTC
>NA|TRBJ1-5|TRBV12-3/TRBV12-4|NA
CASSLRGGLVSQHF
TGTGCCAGCAGTTTAAGGGGCGGGTTGGTGTCCCAGCATTTT
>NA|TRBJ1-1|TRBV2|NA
CASILDRNTEAFF
TGTGCCAGCATCCTGGACAGGAACACTGAAGCTTTCTTT
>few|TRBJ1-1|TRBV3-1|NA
CASRLKMNTEAFF
TGTGCCAGCAGACTTAAAATGAACACTGAAGCTTTCTTT
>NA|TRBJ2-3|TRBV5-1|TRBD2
CASSSRLAGSTDTQYF
TGCGCCAGCAGCTCTAGACTAGCGGGAAGCACAGATACGCAGTATTTT
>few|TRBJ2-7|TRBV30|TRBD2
CAWSLTSGRGYEQYF
TGTGCCTGGAGTCTCACTAGCGGGAGGGGCTACGAGCAGTACTTC
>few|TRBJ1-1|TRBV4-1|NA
CASRGVNTEAFF
TGCGCCAGCAGAGGGGTGAACACTGAAGCTTTCTTT
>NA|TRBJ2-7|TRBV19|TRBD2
CASSMSADGGVYEQYF
TGTGCCAGTAGTATGTCGGCGGACGGGGGGGTTTACGAGCAGTACTTC
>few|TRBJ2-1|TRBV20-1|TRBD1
CSAARDRGINEQFF
TGCAGTGCTGCACGGGACAGGGGGATCAATGAGCAGTTCTTC
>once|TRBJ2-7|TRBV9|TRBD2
CASSVSGGVGYEQYF
TGTGCCAGCAGCGTTTCGGGAGGGGTAGGCTACGAGCAGTACTTC
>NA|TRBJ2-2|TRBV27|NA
CASSLRQGSAGELFF
TGTGCCAGCAGTCTAAGGCAGGGGAGTGCCGGGGAGCTGTTTTTT
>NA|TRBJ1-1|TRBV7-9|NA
CASSDRPTGGTEAFF
TGTGCCAGCAGCGACCGTCCCACAGGCGGCACTGAAGCTTTCTTT
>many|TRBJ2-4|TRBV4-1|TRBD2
CASSQRASGSGKNIQYF
TGCGCCAGCAGCCAGAGAGCTAGCGGGAGTGGCAAAAACATTCAGTACTTC
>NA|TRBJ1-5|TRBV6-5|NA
CASSYSTSTGHQPQHF
TGTGCCAGCAGTTACTCGACGTCGACAGGTCATCAGCCCCAGCATTTT
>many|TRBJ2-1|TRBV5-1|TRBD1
CASSIQGGNEQFF
TGCGCCAGCAGCATACAGGGGGGCAATGAGCAGTTCTTC
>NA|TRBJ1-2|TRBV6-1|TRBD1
CASSEATGWANYGYTF
TGTGCCAGCAGTGAAGCGACAGGGTGGGCTAACTATGGCTACACCTTC
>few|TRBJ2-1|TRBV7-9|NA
CASSRGIASYNEQFF
TGTGCCAGCAGCCGAGGGATAGCCTCCTACAATGAGCAGTTCTTC
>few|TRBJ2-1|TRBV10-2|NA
CASTATTVVNEQFF
TGCGCCAGCACGGCGACAACCGTCGTGAATGAGCAGTTCTTC
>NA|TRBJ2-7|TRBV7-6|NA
CASSPRGSWTEQYF
TGTGCCAGCAGCCCCAGGGGTTCATGGACCGAGCAGTACTTC
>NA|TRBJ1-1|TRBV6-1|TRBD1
CASSPSDRVETEAFF
TGTGCCAGCAGTCCCTCGGACAGGGTTGAGACTGAAGCTTTCTTT
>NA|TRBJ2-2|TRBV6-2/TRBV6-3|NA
CASSYPLLSGVVTGELFF
TGTGCCAGCAGTTATCCCCTGTTGTCGGGGGTGGTCACCGGGGAGCTGTTTTTT
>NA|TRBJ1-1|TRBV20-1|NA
CSAYRREGLYTEAFF
TGCAGTGCCTACCGACGGGAGGGACTCTACACTGAAGCTTTCTTT
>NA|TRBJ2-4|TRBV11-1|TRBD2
CASSPGHVAGAPKNIQYF
TGTGCCAGCAGCCCAGGCCATGTAGCGGGGGCGCCCAAAAACATTCAGTACTTC
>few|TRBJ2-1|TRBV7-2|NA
CASSSAANRAYNEQFF
TGTGCCAGCAGCTCGGCCGCGAACAGGGCCTACAATGAGCAGTTCTTC
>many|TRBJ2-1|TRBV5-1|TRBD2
CASSPGLAVYNEQFF
TGTGCCAGCAGCCCCGGACTAGCGGTTTACAATGAGCAGTTCTTC
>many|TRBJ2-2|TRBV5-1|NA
CASSLPGLGDTGELFF
TGCGCCAGCAGCTTACCGGGCCTAGGGGACACCGGGGAGCTGTTTTTT
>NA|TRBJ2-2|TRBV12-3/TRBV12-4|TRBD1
CASSLATGDRGSPGELFF
TGTGCCAGCAGTTTAGCGACAGGGGATAGGGGAAGTCCCGGGGAGCTGTTTTTT
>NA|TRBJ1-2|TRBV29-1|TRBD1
CSVEAGGVRTSGYTF
TGCAGCGTTGAGGCAGGGGGGGTTCGCACCTCTGGCTACACCTTC
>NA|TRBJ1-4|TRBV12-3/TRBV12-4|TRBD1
CASSPTGAFEKLFF
TGTGCCAGCAGTCCGACAGGGGCGTTTGAAAAACTGTTTTTT
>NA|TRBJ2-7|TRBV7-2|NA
CASSFALVSYEQYF
TGTGCCAGCAGCTTTGCCCTCGTATCCTACGAGCAGTACTTC
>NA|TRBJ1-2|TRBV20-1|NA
CSARDSLAGPSDGYTF
TGCAGTGCTAGAGATTCTTTGGCGGGACCATCCGATGGCTACACCTTC
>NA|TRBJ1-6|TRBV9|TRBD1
CASTTGTGISPLHF
TGTGCCAGCACCACCGGGACAGGGATTTCACCCCTCCACTTT
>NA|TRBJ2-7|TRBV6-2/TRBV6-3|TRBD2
CASSYVGLDGPYEQYF
TGTGCCAGCAGTTACGTGGGACTAGATGGACCCTACGAGCAGTACTTC
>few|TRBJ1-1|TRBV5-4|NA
CASSNGHTRPEAFF
TGTGCCAGCAGCAACGGACATACCCGCCCTGAAGCTTTCTTT
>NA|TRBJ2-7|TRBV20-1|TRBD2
CSARGREGLYEQYF
TGCAGTGCTAGAGGGCGGGAGGGCCTCTACGAGCAGTACTTC
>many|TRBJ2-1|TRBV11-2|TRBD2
CASSRGLAGISSYNEQFF
TGTGCCAGCAGCCGTGGGCTAGCGGGGATTAGTTCCTACAATGAGCAGTTCTTC
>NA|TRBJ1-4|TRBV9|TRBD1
CASSDRQGQGKLFF
TGTGCCAGCAGTGACCGACAGGGGCAGGGAAAACTGTTTTTT
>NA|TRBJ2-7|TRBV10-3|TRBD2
CAISESTSGGTYEQYF
TGTGCCATCAGTGAGTCAACTAGCGGGGGAACCTACGAGCAGTACTTC
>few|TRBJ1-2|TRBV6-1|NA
CASSRYRDYGYTF
TGTGCCAGCAGCAGGTATCGGGACTATGGCTACACCTTC
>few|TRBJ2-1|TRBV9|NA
CASSLTSHEQFF
TGTGCCAGCAGTCTCACTAGCCATGAGCAGTTCTTC
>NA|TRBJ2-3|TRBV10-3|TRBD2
CAIRGRLARDTQYF
TGTGCCATCAGGGGGAGACTAGCGCGAGATACGCAGTATTTT